This paragraph covers one T cell receptor (beta chain) sequence. This entry belongs to a study of cytomegalovirus exposure and HLA in healthy donors. Generated by immunoSEQ multiplex PCR, the TCRdb table keeps only in-frame clones and is missing some. There are over 50,000 clones in the sample; about 95% occur only once, and 1.2% lies in the top ten. This sequence was found in a woman aged 18-35 years in good health and CMV-seronegative. The sequenced sample consisted of PBMCs.

CDR3 region: CASSPTLSYEQYF. The DNA of the CDR3 is TGTGCCAGCTCACCAACTTTGAGCTACGAGCAGTACTTC. The V and J genes are TRBV18 and TRBJ2-7; D remains unclear. V was shortened by 2 bases and J by 3 bases, with 8 bases between the two germline ends. Germline values: CDR1 KGHSH, CDR2 LQKENI. The CDR3 is made up of 13 amino acids.